The 8 T cell receptor beta chains presented below share a single source sample, sequenced in a study of cytomegalovirus exposure and HLA in healthy donors. This table comes from immunoSEQ multiplex PCR, and its TCRdb copy is limited to in-frame clones, with some not included. The data show around 300,000 clones, 87% seen once. Sequenced material: PBMCs. All receptors derive from a woman aged 25 to 39 in good health and CMV-seropositive.

The CDR3 DNA follows: TGCAGCGTTGAATCCGGGACTGGAAACACCATATATTTT. The encoded protein is CSVESGTGNTIYF. V and J are TRBV29-1 and TRBJ1-3; D unresolved. Germline lookup yields CDR1 SQVTM and CDR2 ANQGSEA. V lost 2 bases and J lost 2, with 7 bases in between. The CDR3 contains 13 residues.

The chain uses TRBV10-2 and TRBJ2-1; 7 bases line up with TRBD2. Germline V gives CDR1 WSHSY, CDR2 SAAADI. CDR3 length equals 15 residues. With 2 bases clipped from V and 2 bases from J, the junction kept 3 bases outside the gene matches. CDR3: CASSEGSGTYNEQFF. DNA for the CDR3: TGCGCCAGCAGTGAGGGGAGCGGGACCTACAATGAGCAGTTCTTC.

V gene TRBV5-1 combines with J gene TRBJ2-7; D is possibly TRBD1 or TRBD2 (5 bases each). V lost 5 bases to trimming and J lost 7 bases, with 16 bases between them. The germline gives CDR1 SGHRS, CDR2 YFSETQ. This CDR3 has 13 residues. The CDR3 DNA follows: TGCGCCAGCAGATCCCAGACCGGGACGGAGCAGTACTTC. Protein: CASRSQTGTEQYF.

The chain employs TRBV7-2 and TRBJ2-7; 12 bases align to TRBD1. Germline CDR1 SGHTA, CDR2 FQGNSA. CDR3 length: 15 residues. Unmatched junction bases numbered 5, after V lost 5 bases and J lost 3 bases. CDR3 protein: CASSTGQGALYEQYF. The CDR3 DNA is TGTGCCAGCAGCACGGGACAGGGGGCACTCTACGAGCAGTACTTC.

This clone was seen a handful of times. The chain joins TRBV6-5 to TRBJ1-2; 7 bases align to TRBD1. The length of the CDR3 is 13 residues. Germline lookup yields CDR1 MNHEY and CDR2 SVGAGI. Unmatched junction bases numbered 4, after V lost 6 bases and J lost 3 bases. This CDR3 reads CASSRDRDYGYTF. The DNA for the CDR3 is TGTGCCAGCAGCCGAGACAGGGACTATGGCTACACCTTC.

The rearrangement uses TRBV11-3 and TRBJ2-3; D remains unclear. The CDR3 sequence is 13 residues long. Germline CDR1 SGHNT, CDR2 YENEEA. Trimming took 3 bases from V and 2 from J, leaving 6 bases between them. The CDR3 DNA reads TGTGCCAGCAGCTTCGTCTACACAGATACGCAGTATTTT. Its protein is CASSFVYTDTQYF.

The genes are TRBV28 and TRBJ2-2; TRBD2 agrees at 9 bases. Per germline, CDR1 MDHEN and CDR2 SYDVKM. CDR3 length: 14 amino acids. Trimming cost V 4 bases and J 6 bases; bases outside gene matches: 3. The CDR3 DNA sequence: TGTGCCAGCAGTTATGCGGGAGGGCCCGGGGAGCTGTTTTTT. Amino acid sequence: CASSYAGGPGELFF.

The chain couples TRBV2 to TRBJ2-2; 10 positions match TRBD2. This CDR3 region has 14 residues. Germline V gives CDR1 SNHLY, CDR2 FYNNEI. The J segment lost 7 bases and the V segment lost 7 bases, leaving 6 bases of the junction unmatched. CDR3 bases: TGTGCCAGCAAGATTAGCGGGGGGAACGGGGAGCTGTTTTTT. Translated, it gives CASKISGGNGELFF. The full variable domain, its missing parts supplied by reference TRBV2 and TRBJ2-2, is EPEVTQTPSHQVTQMGQEVILRCVPISNHLYFYWYRQILGQKVEFLVSFYNNEISEKSEIFDDQFSVERPDGSNFTLKIRSTKLEDSAMYFCASKISGGNGELFFGEGSRLTVL.